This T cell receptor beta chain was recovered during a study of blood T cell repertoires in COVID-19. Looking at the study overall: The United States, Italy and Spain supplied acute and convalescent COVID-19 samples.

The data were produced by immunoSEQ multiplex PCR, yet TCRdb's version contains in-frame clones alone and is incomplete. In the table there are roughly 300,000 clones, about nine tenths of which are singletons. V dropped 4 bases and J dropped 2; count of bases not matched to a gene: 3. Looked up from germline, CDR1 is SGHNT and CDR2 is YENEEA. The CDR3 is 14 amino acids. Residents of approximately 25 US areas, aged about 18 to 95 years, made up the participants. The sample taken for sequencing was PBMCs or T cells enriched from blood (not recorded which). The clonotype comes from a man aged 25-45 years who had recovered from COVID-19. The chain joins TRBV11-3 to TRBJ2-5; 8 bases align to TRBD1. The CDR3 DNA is TGTGCCAGCAGCTCGGGACAGGAGCAAGAGACCCAGTACTTC. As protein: CASSSGQEQETQYF.